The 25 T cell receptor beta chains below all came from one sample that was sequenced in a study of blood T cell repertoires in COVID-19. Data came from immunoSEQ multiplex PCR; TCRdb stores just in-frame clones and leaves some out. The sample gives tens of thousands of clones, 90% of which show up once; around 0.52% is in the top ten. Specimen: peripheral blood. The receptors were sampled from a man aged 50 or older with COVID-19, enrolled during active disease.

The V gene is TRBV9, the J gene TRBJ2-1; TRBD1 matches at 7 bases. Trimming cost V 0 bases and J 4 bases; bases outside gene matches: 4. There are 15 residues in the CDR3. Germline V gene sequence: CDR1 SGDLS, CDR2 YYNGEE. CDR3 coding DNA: TGTGCCAGCAGCGTAGACGGGACAGCTTACAATGAGCAGTTCTTC. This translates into CASSVDGTAYNEQFF.

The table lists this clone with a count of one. CDR3 bases: TGTGCCTGGAGTGTATCCGGGGATGGAGGCTACACCTTC. It specifies CAWSVSGDGGYTF. This chain connects TRBV30 to TRBJ1-2, with unresolved D. This CDR3 is 13 amino acids long. V was pared by 0 bases and J by 8 bases, with 13 bases between. Germline V CDR1 and CDR2: GTSNPN, SVGIG (reference sequence).

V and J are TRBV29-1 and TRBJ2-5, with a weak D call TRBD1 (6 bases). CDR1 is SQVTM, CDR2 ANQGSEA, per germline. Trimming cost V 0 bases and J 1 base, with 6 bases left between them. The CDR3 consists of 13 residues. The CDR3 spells CSVEEGGQETQYF. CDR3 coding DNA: TGCAGCGTTGAAGAAGGGGGCCAAGAGACCCAGTACTTC.

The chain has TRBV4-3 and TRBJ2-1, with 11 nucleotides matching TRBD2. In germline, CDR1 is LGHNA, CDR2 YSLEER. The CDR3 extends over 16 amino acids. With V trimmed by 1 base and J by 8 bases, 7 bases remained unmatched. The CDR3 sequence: CASSQGTSGRMDEQFF. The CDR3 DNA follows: TGCGCCAGCAGCCAAGGTACTAGCGGGAGAATGGATGAGCAGTTCTTC.

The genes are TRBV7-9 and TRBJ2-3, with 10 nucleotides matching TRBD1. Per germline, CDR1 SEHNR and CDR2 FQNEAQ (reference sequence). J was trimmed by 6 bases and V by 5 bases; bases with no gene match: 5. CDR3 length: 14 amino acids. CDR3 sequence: CASSQGTGVDTQYF. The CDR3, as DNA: TGTGCCAGCAGCCAAGGGACAGGGGTGGATACGCAGTATTTT.

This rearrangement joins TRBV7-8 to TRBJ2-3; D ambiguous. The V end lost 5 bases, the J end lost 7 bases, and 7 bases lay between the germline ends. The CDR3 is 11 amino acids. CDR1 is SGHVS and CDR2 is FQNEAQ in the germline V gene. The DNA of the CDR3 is TGTGCCAGCAGCAGCCGTTATACGCAGTATTTT. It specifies CASSSRYTQYF.

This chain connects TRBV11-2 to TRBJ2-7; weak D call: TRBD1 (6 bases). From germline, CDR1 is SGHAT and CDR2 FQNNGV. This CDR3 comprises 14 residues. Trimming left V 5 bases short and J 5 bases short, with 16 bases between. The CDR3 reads CASSRTGILDEQYF. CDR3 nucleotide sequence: TGTGCCAGCAGCCGAACAGGGATTCTCGACGAGCAGTACTTC.

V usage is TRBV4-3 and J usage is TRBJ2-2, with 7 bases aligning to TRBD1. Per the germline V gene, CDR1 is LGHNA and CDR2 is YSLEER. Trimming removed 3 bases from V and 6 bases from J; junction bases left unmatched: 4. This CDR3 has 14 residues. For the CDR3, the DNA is TGCGCCAGCAGCCAGCGACAGGGTCCCGGGGAGCTGTTTTTT. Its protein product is CASSQRQGPGELFF.

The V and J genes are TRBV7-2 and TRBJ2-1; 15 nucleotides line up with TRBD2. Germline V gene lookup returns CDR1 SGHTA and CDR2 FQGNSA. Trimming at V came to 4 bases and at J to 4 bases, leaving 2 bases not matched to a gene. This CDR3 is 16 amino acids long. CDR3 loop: CASSSGLAGGYNEQFF. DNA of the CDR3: TGTGCCAGCAGCTCGGGACTAGCGGGAGGTTACAATGAGCAGTTCTTC.

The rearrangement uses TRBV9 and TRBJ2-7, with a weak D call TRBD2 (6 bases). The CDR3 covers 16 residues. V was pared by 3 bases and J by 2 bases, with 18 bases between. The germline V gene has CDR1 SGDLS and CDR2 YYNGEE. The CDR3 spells CASSAERGAPAYEQYF. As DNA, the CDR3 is TGTGCCAGCAGCGCAGAGCGCGGGGCCCCGGCCTACGAGCAGTACTTC. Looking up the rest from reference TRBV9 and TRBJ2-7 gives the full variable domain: DSGVTQTPKHLITATGQRVTLRCSPRSGDLSVYWYQQSLDQGLQFLIQYYNGEERAKGNILERFSAQQFPDLHSELNLSSLELGDSALYFCASSAERGAPAYEQYFGPGTRLTVT.

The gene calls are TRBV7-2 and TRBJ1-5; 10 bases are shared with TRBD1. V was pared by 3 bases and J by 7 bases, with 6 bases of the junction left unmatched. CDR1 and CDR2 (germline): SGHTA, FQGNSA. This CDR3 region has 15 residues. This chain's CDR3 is CASSFDRGRGQPQHF. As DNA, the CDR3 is TGTGCCAGCAGCTTCGACAGGGGGCGCGGACAGCCCCAGCATTTT.

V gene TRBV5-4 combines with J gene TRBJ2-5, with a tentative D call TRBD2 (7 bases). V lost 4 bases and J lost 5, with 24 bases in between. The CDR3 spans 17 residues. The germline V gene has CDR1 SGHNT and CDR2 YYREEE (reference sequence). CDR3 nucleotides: TGTGCCAGCAGCGACCCGGGGGGCCACGGAGGGAGGGAGACCCAGTACTTC. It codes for CASSDPGGHGGRETQYF.

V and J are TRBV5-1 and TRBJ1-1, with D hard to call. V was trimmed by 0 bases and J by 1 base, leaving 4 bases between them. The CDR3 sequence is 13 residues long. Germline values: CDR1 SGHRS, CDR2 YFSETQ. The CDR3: CASSLDWNTEAFF. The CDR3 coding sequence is TGCGCCAGCAGCTTGGACTGGAACACTGAAGCTTTCTTT.

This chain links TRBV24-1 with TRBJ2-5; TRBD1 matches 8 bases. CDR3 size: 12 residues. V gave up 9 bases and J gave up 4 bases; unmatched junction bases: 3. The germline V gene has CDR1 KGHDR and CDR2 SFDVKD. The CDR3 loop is CATPTGVETQYF. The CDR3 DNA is TGTGCCACCCCGACAGGGGTAGAGACCCAGTACTTC.

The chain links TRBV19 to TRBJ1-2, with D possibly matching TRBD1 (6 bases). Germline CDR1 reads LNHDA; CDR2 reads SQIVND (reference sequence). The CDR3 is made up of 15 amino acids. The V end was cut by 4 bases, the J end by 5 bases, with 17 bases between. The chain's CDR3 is CASSRTGIFLYGYTF. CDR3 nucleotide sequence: TGTGCCAGTAGTAGAACAGGGATCTTCTTATATGGCTACACCTTC.

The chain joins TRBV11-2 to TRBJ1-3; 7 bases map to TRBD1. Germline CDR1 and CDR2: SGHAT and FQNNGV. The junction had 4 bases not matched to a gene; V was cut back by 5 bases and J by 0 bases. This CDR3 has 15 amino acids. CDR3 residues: CASSTGQSSGNTIYF. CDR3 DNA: TGTGCCAGCAGCACGGGACAGAGCTCTGGAAACACCATATATTTT.

CDR3 nucleotide sequence: TGCGCCAGCAGCCAAGAACGTAGTGTGGCCTACGAGCAGTACTTC. Encoded protein: CASSQERSVAYEQYF. V gene TRBV4-1 combines with J gene TRBJ2-7; no reliable D call. CDR1 MGHRA and CDR2 YSYEKL come from the germline V gene. Trimming stripped 0 bases from V and 2 bases from J, with 11 bases between. CDR3 size: 15 residues.

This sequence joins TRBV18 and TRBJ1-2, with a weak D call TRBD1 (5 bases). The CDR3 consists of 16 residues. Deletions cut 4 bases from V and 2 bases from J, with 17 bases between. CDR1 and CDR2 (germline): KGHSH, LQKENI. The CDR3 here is CASSRDGGTRNYGYTF. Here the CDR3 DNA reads TGTGCCAGCTCACGGGACGGAGGGACCCGAAACTATGGCTACACCTTC.

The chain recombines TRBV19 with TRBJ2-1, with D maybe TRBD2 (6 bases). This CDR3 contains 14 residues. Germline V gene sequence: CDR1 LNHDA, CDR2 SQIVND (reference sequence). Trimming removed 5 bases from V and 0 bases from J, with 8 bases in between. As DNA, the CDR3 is TGTGCCAGTAGTTCGACTAGCTCCTACAATGAGCAGTTCTTC. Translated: CASSSTSSYNEQFF.

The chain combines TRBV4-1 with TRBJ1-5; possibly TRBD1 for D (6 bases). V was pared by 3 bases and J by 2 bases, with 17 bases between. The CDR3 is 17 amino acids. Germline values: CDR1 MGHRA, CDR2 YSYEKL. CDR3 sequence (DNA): TGCGCCAGCAGCCACCTACAGGGAAGAGGTGGCAATCAGCCCCAGCATTTT. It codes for CASSHLQGRGGNQPQHF.

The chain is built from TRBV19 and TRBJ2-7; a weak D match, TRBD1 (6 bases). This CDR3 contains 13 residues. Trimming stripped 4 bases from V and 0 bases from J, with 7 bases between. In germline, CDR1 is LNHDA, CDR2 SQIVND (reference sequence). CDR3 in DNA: TGTGCCAGTAGTAGGGACACCTCCTACGAGCAGTACTTC. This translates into CASSRDTSYEQYF.

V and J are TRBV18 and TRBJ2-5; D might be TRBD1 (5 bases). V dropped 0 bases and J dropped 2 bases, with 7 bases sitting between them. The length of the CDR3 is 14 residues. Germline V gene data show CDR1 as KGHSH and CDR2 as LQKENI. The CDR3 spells CASSPPQGQETQYF. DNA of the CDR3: TGTGCCAGCTCACCACCTCAGGGACAAGAGACCCAGTACTTC.

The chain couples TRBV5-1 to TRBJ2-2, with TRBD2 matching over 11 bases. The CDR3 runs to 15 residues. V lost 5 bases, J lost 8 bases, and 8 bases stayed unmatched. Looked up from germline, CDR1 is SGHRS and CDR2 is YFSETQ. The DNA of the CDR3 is TGCGCCAGCAGTTACGGACTAGCGGGTGCAGGGGAGCTGTTTTTT. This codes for CASSYGLAGAGELFF.

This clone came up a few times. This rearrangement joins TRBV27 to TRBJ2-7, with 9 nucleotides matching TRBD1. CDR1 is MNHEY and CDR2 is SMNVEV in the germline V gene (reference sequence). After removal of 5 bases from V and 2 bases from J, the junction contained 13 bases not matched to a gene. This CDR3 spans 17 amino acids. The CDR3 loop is CASSVIIPGQGAYEQYF. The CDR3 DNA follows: TGTGCCAGCAGTGTCATCATTCCGGGACAGGGCGCCTACGAGCAGTACTTC.

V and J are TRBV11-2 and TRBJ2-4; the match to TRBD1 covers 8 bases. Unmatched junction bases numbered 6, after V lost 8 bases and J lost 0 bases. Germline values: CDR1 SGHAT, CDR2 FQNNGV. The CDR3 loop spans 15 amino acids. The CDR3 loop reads CASRRTGLAKNIQYF. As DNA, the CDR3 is TGTGCCAGCCGCCGGACAGGGTTAGCCAAAAACATTCAGTACTTC.